The following is a T cell receptor beta chain sequence with its context. What it recognizes is unknown. Over several immunoSEQ plates, each subset's genomic DNA was distributed in even portions. TCRdb's table, derived via immunoSEQ multiplex PCR, lists solely in-frame clones and lacks some. The sample holds roughly 2.1 million clones; approximately 94% are singletons and the top ten take roughly 1.7%. These data are taken from a study of shared clonotypes between healthy human individuals. Study observations and caveats: Naive subsets, compared against memory subsets, generally had larger estimated richness values.

The CDR3 length is 15 residues. V lost 5 bases to trimming and J lost 2 bases, with 14 bases between them. From germline, CDR1 is SEHNR and CDR2 FQNEAQ (reference sequence). CD8 cells classed as naive were CD45RO-negative and positively selected for CCR7, excluding terminally differentiated effector memory CD45RA+ cells. The source is a man aged 18 to 29 in good health. Some clones in this sample may be carry-over from other donors' samples. The V and J genes are TRBV7-9 and TRBJ2-3; D unresolved. Sequences were obtained from naive CD8+ T cells from PBMCs. CDR3: CASSPGGGHTDTQYF. CDR3 nucleotide sequence: TGTGCCAGCAGCCCCGGCGGCGGCCACACAGATACGCAGTATTTT.